The 14 T cell receptor beta chains below were found in one sample sequenced in a study of T cells after yellow fever vaccination. Each CDR3 protein is one row after TCRdb ran MiXCR on the 5' RACE reads. Of about 300,000 distinct CDR3 sequences in the sample, around 7% were seen once. This sample comprised PBMCs, obtained about 49 days after the first yellow fever vaccination. The receptors come from a man aged 18-30 years who received the YFV17D yellow fever vaccine.

This chain uses TRBV5-1 with TRBJ2-5, with TRBD2 matching over 12 bases. CDR1 SGHRS and CDR2 YFSETQ come from the germline V gene. J gave up 2 bases and V 2 bases, and 4 bases lay outside the gene matches. The CDR3 spans 16 residues. The CDR3 nucleotides read TGCGCCAGCAGCTTACTAGCGGGGGGCCAACAAGAGACCCAGTACTTC. Residues: CASSLLAGGQQETQYF.

CDR3 sequence reads: CASGISEETQYF. In DNA, the CDR3 is TGTGCCAGCGGGATATCGGAAGAGACCCAGTACTTC. The rearrangement links TRBV12-3 or TRBV12-4 to TRBJ2-5, with D hard to call. This CDR3 region has 12 residues. V was shortened by 8 bases and J by 3 bases, with 10 bases between the two germline ends.

For the CDR3, the DNA is TGTGCCAGCTCACGGGTCGCAGACCTCTACAATGAGCAGTTCTTC. Protein: CASSRVADLYNEQFF. The gene calls are TRBV18 and TRBJ2-1; D unresolved. Trimming left V 4 bases short and J 3 bases short, with 13 bases between. The CDR3 sequence is 15 residues long. CDR1 is KGHSH and CDR2 is LQKENI in the germline V gene.

This clonotype was seen only a few times. V and J are TRBV11-2 and TRBJ2-1; the D is unclear. Germline loops: CDR1 SGHAT, CDR2 FQNNGV. The germline V and J ends were trimmed by 4 bases and 10 bases, with 14 bases remaining between them. This CDR3 has 13 amino acids. In DNA form, the CDR3 reads TGTGCCAGCAGCTCCCCGGCTATTCGAGAGCAGTTCTTC. This translates into CASSSPAIREQFF.

This clonotype was detected only a few times. The chain carries TRBV9 and TRBJ2-3, with D possibly being TRBD1 or TRBD2 (7 bases each). Germline CDR1 is SGDLS and CDR2 is YYNGEE. The CDR3 length is 18 residues. Trimming took off 1 base at V and 0 bases at J, with 18 bases between the two ends. DNA of the CDR3: TGTGCCAGCAGCGTATTAGCCAGGGGGGGGACTAGCACAGATACGCAGTATTTT. Amino acid sequence: CASSVLARGGTSTDTQYF.

This clonotype was counted ten times or more. The chain recombines TRBV9 with TRBJ2-3; weak D call: TRBD1 (6 bases). Germline-derived CDR1 and CDR2 are SGDLS and YYNGEE. The V and J ends lost 7 bases and 1 base respectively, with 10 bases between them. The CDR3 consists of 13 residues. The CDR3 sequence is CASADRRTDTQYF. The CDR3 nucleotides are TGTGCCAGCGCAGACAGGCGCACAGATACGCAGTATTTT.

The chain employs TRBV4-3 and TRBJ1-6; no firm D call. In germline, CDR1 is LGHNA, CDR2 YSLEER. The CDR3 contains 14 residues. V was pared by 0 bases and J by 7 bases, with 7 bases between. CDR3 region: CASSQEAENSPLHF. The DNA for the CDR3 is TGCGCCAGCAGCCAAGAAGCCGAGAATTCACCCCTCCACTTT.

The chain carries TRBV7-7 and TRBJ2-5, with 7 bases fitting TRBD2. The germline gives CDR1 SSHAT, CDR2 FNYEAQ (reference sequence). The CDR3 runs 14 residues. V shed 5 bases, J shed 5 bases, and the junction held 8 bases outside the gene matches. The CDR3 sequence is CASSTTRGSETQYF. The CDR3 nucleotides read TGTGCCAGCAGCACGACGCGGGGGAGTGAGACCCAGTACTTC.

The chain recombines TRBV6-2 or TRBV6-3 with TRBJ2-6; D perhaps matches TRBD1 (6 bases). Trimming stripped 4 bases from V and 9 bases from J, with 19 bases between. CDR1 and CDR2 from the germline V gene are MNHEY and SVGEGT. This CDR3 has 16 amino acids. CDR3 amino acids: CASSFDIDRTYNVLTF. The CDR3 coding sequence is TGTGCCAGCAGTTTCGATATCGACAGGACCTACAACGTCCTGACTTTC.

There are a few counts of this clonotype. This sequence joins TRBV7-2 and TRBJ2-1, with TRBD2 matching 8 bases. Looked up from germline, CDR1 is SGHTA and CDR2 is FQGNSA. The trim removed 3 bases at V and 2 bases at J, leaving 0 bases unmatched. The CDR3 covers 14 residues. CDR3 nucleotide sequence: TGTGCCAGCAGCTTGACTAGCGCCTACAATGAGCAGTTCTTC. Translated: CASSLTSAYNEQFF.

The chain has TRBV9 and TRBJ1-2, with 7 bases fitting TRBD1. The V gene end was trimmed by 5 bases and the J gene end by 4 bases; junction bases not matched to a gene: 11. Germline loops: CDR1 SGDLS, CDR2 YYNGEE. The CDR3 length is 15 residues. In DNA, the CDR3 is TGTGCCAGCAGAGATGACAGGGTATCCCTCTATGGCTACACCTTC. This gives the protein CASRDDRVSLYGYTF.

This clonotype occurred many times. The V and J genes are TRBV4-1 and TRBJ2-3, with D perhaps being TRBD1 or TRBD2 (5 bases each). V lost 0 bases and J lost 8, with 21 bases in between. The germline gives CDR1 MGHRA, CDR2 YSYEKL. The CDR3 is made up of 17 amino acids. CDR3 bases: TGCGCCAGCAGCCAAGAGTCGGGGCTATTACACAAGGGTACGCAGTATTTT. Its protein is CASSQESGLLHKGTQYF.

The table lists this clonotype with many counts. The chain employs TRBV28 and TRBJ2-7; the match to TRBD1 covers 8 bases. The CDR3 is 13 amino acids. Trimming at V came to 5 bases and at J to 2 bases, leaving 2 bases not matched to a gene. Germline V lookup: CDR1 MDHEN, CDR2 SYDVKM. The CDR3 DNA follows: TGTGCCAGCAGTCAGGGGGCTCCCTACGAGCAGTACGTC. Protein: CASSQGAPYEQYV.

This clonotype came up many times. J is TRBJ2-7 and V is TRBV27, with TRBD2 matching 11 bases. V shed 8 bases, J shed 0 bases, and the junction held 9 bases outside the gene matches. The CDR3 loop spans 16 amino acids. Germline CDR1 and CDR2: MNHEY and SMNVEV (reference sequence). The CDR3 spells CASASGLAGGSYEQYV. For the CDR3, the DNA is TGTGCCAGCGCATCCGGGCTAGCGGGGGGCTCCTACGAGCAGTACGTC.